The entry below describes one TCR beta chain. The entry originates in a study of Tregs in tolerant kidney transplant recipients. Only in-frame clones appear in the TCRdb table, and some are missing; sequencing was by immunoSEQ multiplex PCR. The sample has roughly 120,000 clones, 92% seen once. Germline V CDR1 and CDR2: SQVTM, ANQGSEA. J lost 5 bases, V lost 3 bases, and 18 bases had no gene match. The CDR3 has 18 amino acids. CD4+CD25+CD127- Tregs, CD4+CD25- non-Tregs, CD4 and CD8 cells were sorted. Sample: CD4+ T cells from blood. This chain connects TRBV29-1 to TRBJ2-3; TRBD2 matches 9 bases. This TCR derives from a human donor in good health. The CDR3: CSVDRGGYDSREGDTQYF. For the CDR3, the DNA is TGCAGCGTTGATCGCGGGGGGTATGACTCGCGGGAGGGAGATACGCAGTATTTT.